This TCR beta chain was identified in a study of CD8 T cells in ankylosing spondylitis. Quantitative 5'-RACE with molecular barcodes generated TCR beta libraries. In TCRdb, the 5' RACE reads were re-called with MiXCR into one record per CDR3 protein. The repertoire includes 800,000 to 900,000 distinct CDR3 sequences, about 11% of them detected once, and 0.51% sits in the top ten. In the case of this clonotype: What it binds is unknown.

Findings of the study overall: One TCR beta motif, made up of 7 or 8 highly homologous variants, appeared characteristic of ankylosing spondylitis blood.

The sample was blood, either unsorted or a sorted T cell fraction (not recorded which). The clonotype comes from a male donor with ankylosing spondylitis.

CDR3 amino acids: CASSFREKYEQYF. CDR3 nucleotides: TGTGCCAGCAGTTTTCGGGAGAAGTACGAGCAGTACTTC. V usage is TRBV12-3 or TRBV12-4 and J usage is TRBJ2-7, with D maybe TRBD2 (6 bases). This CDR3 region has 13 residues. V gave up 3 bases and J gave up 4 bases, with 10 bases separating them.